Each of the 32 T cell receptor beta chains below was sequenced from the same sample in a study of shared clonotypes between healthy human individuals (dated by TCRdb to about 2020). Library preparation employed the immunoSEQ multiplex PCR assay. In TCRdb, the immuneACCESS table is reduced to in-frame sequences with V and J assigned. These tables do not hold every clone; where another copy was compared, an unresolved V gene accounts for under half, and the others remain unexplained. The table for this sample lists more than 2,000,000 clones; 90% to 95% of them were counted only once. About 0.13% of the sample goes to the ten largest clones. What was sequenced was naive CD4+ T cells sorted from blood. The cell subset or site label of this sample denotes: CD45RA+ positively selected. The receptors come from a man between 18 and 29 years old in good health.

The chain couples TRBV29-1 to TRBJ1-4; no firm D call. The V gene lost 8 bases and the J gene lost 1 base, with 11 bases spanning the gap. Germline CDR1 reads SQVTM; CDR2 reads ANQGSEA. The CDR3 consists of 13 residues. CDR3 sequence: CSLVSETNEKLFF. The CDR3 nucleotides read TGCAGCTTGGTGTCAGAAACTAATGAAAAACTGTTTTTT. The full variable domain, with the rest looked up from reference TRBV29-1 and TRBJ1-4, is SAVISQKPSRDICQRGTSLTIQCQVDSQVTMMFWYRQQPGQSLTLIATANQGSEATYESGFVIDKFPISRPNLTFSTLTVSNMSPEDSSIYLCSLVSETNEKLFFGSGTQLSVL.

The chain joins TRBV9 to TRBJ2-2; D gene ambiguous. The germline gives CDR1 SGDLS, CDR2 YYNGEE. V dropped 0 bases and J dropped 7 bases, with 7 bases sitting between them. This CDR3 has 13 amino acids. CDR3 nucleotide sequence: TGTGCCAGCAGCGTAGACAGTCTCGGGGAGCTGTTTTTT. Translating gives CASSVDSLGELFF.

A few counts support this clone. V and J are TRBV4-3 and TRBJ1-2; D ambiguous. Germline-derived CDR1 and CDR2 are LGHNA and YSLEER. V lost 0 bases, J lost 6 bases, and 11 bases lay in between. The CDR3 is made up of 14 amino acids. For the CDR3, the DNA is TGCGCCAGCAGCCAAGATGCGGGAAAGGATGGCTACACCTTC. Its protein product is CASSQDAGKDGYTF.

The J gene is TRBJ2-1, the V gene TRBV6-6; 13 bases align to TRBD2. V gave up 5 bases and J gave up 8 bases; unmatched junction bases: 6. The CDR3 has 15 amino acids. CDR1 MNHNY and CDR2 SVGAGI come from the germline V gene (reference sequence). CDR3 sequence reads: CASSPGTSGMDEQFF. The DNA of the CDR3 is TGTGCCAGCAGTCCCGGGACTAGCGGGATGGATGAGCAGTTCTTC.

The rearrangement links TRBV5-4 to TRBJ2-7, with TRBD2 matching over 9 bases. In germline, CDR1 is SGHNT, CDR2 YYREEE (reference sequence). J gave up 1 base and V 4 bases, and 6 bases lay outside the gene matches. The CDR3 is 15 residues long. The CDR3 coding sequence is TGTGCCAGCAGCACCAAAGCGGGAGGTTCCTACGAGCAGTACTTC. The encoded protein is CASSTKAGGSYEQYF.

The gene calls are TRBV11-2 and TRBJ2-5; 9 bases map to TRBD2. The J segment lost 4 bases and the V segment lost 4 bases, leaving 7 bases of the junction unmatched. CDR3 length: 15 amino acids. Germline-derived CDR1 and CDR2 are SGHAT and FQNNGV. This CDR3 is CASSSRGGGGETQYF. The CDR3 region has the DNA TGTGCCAGCAGCTCCCGTGGCGGGGGGGGAGAGACCCAGTACTTC.

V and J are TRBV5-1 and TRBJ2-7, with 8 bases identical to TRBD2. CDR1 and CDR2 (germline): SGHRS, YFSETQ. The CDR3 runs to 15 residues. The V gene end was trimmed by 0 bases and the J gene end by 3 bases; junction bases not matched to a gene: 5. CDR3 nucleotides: TGCGCCAGCAGCTTGGAACTAGCGGCTGGCTACGAGCAGTACTTC. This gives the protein CASSLELAAGYEQYF. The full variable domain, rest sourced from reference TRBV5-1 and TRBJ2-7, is KAGVTQTPRYLIKTRGQQVTLSCSPISGHRSVSWYQQTPGQGLQFLFEYFSETQRNKGNFPGRFSGRQFSNSRSEMNVSTLELGDSALYLCASSLELAAGYEQYFGPGTRLTVT.

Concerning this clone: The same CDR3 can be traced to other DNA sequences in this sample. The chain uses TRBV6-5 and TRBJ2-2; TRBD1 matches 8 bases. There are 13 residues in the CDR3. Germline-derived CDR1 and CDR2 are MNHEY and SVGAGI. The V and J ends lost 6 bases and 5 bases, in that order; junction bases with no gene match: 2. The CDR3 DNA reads TGTGCCAGCAGCCGGACAGGGACCGGGGAGCTGTTTTTT. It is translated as CASSRTGTGELFF.

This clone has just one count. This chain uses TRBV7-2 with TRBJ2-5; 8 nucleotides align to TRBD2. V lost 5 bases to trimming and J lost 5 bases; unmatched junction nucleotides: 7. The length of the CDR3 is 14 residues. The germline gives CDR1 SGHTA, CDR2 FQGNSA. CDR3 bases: TGTGCCAGCAGCCGGGCGGGGGGCTGGGAGACCCAGTACTTC. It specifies CASSRAGGWETQYF.

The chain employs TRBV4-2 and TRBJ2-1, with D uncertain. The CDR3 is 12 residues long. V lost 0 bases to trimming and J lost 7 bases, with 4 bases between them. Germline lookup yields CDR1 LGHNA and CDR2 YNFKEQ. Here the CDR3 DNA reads TGTGCCAGCAGCCAAGATATAAATGAGCAGTTCTTC. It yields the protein CASSQDINEQFF.

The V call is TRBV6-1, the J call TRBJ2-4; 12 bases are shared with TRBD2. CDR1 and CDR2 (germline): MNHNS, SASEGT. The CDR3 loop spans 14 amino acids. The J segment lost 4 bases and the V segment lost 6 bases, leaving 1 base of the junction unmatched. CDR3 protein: CASRGLAGKNIQYF. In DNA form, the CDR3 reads TGTGCCAGCAGAGGACTAGCGGGAAAAAACATTCAGTACTTC.

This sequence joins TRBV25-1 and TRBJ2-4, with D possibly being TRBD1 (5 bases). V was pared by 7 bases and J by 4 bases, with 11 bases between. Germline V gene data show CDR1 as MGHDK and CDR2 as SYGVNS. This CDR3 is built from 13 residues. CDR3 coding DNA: TGTGCCAGCAAGGGGATTGGGAAAAACATTCAGTACTTC. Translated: CASKGIGKNIQYF. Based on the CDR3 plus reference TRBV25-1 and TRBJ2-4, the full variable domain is EADIYQTPRYLVIGTGKKITLECSQTMGHDKMYWYQQDPGMELHLIHYSYGVNSTEKGDLSSESTVSRIRTEHFPLTLESARPSHTSQYLCASKGIGKNIQYFGAGTRLSVL.

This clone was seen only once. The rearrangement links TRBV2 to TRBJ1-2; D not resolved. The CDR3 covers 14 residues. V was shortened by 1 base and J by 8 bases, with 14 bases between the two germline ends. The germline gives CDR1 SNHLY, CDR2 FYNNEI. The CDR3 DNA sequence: TGTGCCAGCAGTGAAGTTCGGGCCCAACTAGGCTACACCTTC. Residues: CASSEVRAQLGYTF.

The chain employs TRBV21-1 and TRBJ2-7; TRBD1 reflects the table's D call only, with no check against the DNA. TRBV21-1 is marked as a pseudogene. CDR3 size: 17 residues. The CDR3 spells CASSKAGSGVRSYEQYF. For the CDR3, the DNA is TGTGCCAGCAGCAAAGCGGGATCAGGGGTACGGTCCTACGAGCAGTACTTC.

The CDR3 DNA reads TGCAGCGCGGCCGGAAGGCTTTCATACGAGCAGTACTTC. Translated: CSAAGRLSYEQYF. The rearrangement uses TRBV29-1 and TRBJ2-7; D is uncertain. The ends were cut back, 7 bases at V and 4 bases at J, with 17 bases in the middle. The CDR3 is made up of 13 amino acids. Germline V gives CDR1 SQVTM, CDR2 ANQGSEA.

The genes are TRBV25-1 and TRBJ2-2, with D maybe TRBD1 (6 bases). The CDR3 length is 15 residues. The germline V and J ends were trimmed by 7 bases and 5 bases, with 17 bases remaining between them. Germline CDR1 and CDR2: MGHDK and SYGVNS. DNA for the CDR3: TGTGCCAGCACCCCTGAAAGGACAGAGACCGGGGAGCTGTTTTTT. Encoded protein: CASTPERTETGELFF.

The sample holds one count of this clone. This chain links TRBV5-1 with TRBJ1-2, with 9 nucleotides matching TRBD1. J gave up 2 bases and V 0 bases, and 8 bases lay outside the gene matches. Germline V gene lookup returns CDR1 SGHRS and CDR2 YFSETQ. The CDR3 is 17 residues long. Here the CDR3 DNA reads TGCGCCAGCAGCTTGGAATTGGACAGGGGTCAAAACTATGGCTACACCTTC. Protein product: CASSLELDRGQNYGYTF.

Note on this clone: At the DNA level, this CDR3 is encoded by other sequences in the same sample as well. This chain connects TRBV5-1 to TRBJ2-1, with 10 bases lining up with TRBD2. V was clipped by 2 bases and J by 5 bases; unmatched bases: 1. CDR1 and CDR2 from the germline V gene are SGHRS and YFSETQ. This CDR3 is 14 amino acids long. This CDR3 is CASSLLAGNNEQFF. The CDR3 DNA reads TGCGCCAGCAGCTTACTAGCGGGAAACAATGAGCAGTTCTTC. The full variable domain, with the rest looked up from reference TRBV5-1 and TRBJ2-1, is KAGVTQTPRYLIKTRGQQVTLSCSPISGHRSVSWYQQTPGQGLQFLFEYFSETQRNKGNFPGRFSGRQFSNSRSEMNVSTLELGDSALYLCASSLLAGNNEQFFGPGTRLTVL.

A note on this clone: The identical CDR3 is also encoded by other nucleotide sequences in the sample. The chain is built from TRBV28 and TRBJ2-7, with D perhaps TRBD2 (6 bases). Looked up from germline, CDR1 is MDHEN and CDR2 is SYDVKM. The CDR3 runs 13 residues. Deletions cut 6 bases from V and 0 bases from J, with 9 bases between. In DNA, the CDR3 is TGTGCCAGCAGCCTCGGGAGCTCCTACGAGCAGTACTTC. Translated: CASSLGSSYEQYF. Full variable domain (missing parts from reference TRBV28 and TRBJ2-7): DVKVTQSSRYLVKRTGEKVFLECVQDMDHENMFWYRQDPGLGLRLIYFSYDVKMKEKGDIPEGYSVSREKKERFSLILESASTNQTSMYLCASSLGSSYEQYFGPGTRLTVT.

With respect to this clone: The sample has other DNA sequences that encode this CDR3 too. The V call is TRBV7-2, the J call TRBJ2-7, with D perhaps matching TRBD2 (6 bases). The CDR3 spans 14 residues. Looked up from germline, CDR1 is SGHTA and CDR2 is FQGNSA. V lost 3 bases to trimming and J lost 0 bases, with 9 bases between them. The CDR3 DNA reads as TGTGCCAGCAGCTTGGCCGGGAGCTCCTACGAGCAGTACTTC. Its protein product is CASSLAGSSYEQYF.

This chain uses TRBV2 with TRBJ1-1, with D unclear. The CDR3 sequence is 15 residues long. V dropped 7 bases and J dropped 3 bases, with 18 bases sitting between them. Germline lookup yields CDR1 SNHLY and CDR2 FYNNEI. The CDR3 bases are TGTGCCAGCAACAAAGACCTATTGATGGACACTGAAGCTTTCTTT. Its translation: CASNKDLLMDTEAFF.

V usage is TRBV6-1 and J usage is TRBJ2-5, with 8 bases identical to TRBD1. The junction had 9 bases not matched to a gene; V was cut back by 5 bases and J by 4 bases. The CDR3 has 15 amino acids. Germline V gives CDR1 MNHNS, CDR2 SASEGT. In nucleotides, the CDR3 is TGTGCCAGCAGTCCTTCCTCAGGGGGCACAGAGACCCAGTACTTC. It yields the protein CASSPSSGGTETQYF.

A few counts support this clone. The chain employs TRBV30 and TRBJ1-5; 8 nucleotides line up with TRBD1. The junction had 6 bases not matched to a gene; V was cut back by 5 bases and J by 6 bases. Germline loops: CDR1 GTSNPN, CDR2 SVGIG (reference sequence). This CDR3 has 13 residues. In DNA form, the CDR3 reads TGTGCCTGGGCCCCAGGGGGCTCTCAGCCCCAGCATTTT. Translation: CAWAPGGSQPQHF.

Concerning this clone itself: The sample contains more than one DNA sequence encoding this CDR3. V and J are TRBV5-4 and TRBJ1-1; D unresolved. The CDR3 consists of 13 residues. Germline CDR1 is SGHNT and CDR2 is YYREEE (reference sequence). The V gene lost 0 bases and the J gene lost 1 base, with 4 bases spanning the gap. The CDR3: CASSLAENTEAFF. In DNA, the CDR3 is TGTGCCAGCAGCTTGGCAGAGAACACTGAAGCTTTCTTT.

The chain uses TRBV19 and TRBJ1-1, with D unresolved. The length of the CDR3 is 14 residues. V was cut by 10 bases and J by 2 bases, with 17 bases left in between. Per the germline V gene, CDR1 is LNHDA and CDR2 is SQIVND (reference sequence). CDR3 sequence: CATIDWALNTEAFF. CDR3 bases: TGTGCCACTATAGACTGGGCGTTAAACACTGAAGCTTTCTTT.

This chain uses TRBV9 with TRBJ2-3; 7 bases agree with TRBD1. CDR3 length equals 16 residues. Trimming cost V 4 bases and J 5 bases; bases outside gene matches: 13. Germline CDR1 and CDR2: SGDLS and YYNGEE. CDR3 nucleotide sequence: TGTGCCAGCAGCCGAAACCTGACAGGGTCGGGAGATACGCAGTATTTT. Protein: CASSRNLTGSGDTQYF.

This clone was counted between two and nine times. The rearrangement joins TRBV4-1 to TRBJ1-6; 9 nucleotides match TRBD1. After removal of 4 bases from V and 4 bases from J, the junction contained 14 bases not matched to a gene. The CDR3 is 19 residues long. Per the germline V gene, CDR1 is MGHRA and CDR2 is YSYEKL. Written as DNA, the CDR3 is TGCGCCAGCAGCCGACCGGACCACCCCGGGACAGGGTATAATTCACCCCTCCACTTT. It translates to CASSRPDHPGTGYNSPLHF.

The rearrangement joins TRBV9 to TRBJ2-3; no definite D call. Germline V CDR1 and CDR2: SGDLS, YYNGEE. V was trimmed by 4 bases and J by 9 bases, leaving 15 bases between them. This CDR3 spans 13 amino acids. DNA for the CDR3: TGTGCCAGCAGCCCACGACTCCTATCGACGCAGTATTTT. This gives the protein CASSPRLLSTQYF.

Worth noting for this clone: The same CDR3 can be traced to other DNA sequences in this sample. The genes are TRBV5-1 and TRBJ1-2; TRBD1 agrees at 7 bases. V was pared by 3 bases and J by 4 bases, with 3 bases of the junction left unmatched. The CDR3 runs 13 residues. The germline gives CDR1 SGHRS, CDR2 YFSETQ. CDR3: CASSSGQSYGYTF. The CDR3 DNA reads TGCGCCAGCAGCTCGGGACAGAGCTATGGCTACACCTTC. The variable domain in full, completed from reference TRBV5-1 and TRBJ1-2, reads KAGVTQTPRYLIKTRGQQVTLSCSPISGHRSVSWYQQTPGQGLQFLFEYFSETQRNKGNFPGRFSGRQFSNSRSEMNVSTLELGDSALYLCASSSGQSYGYTFGSGTRLTVV.

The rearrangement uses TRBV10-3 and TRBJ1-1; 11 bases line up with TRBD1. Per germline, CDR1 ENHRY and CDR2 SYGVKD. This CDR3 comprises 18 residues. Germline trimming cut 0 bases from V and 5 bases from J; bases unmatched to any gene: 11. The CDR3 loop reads CAISESGQGAPRGTEAFF. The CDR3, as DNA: TGTGCCATCAGTGAGTCCGGACAGGGGGCGCCGAGAGGAACTGAAGCTTTCTTT.

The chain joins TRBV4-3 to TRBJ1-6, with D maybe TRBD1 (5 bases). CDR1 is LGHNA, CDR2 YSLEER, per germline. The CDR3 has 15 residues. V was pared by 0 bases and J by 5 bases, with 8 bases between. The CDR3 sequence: CASSQEPGDNSPLHF. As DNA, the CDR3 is TGCGCCAGCAGCCAAGAGCCGGGGGATAATTCACCCCTCCACTTT.

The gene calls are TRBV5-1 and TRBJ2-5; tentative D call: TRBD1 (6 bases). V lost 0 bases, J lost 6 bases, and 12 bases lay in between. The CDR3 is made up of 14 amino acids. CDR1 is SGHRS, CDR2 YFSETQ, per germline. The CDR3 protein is CASSLVGGPKTQYF. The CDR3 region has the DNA TGCGCCAGCAGCTTGGTAGGGGGACCCAAGACCCAGTACTTC.